The entry below gives a single T cell receptor (beta chain) sequence along with its context. The sample belongs to a study of cytomegalovirus exposure and HLA in healthy donors. Researchers ran the PCR with 60 Vbeta and 13 Jbeta primers. This table comes from immunoSEQ multiplex PCR, and its TCRdb copy is limited to in-frame clones, with some not included. Of about 150,000 clones listed, approximately 80% are singletons. The V and J ends lost 1 base and 5 bases respectively, with 15 bases between them. This CDR3 comprises 15 residues. Germline assignment: CDR1 SGHRS and CDR2 YFSETQ. This clonotype originated in a male donor in good health and CMV-seronegative. This rearrangement joins TRBV5-1 to TRBJ2-5; TRBD1 might be the D (5 bases). The sample taken for sequencing was PBMCs. The CDR3 reads CASSLTSGRVETQYF. The CDR3 DNA reads TGCGCCAGCAGCTTGACTTCTGGCAGGGTGGAGACCCAGTACTTC.